This record looks at one T cell receptor beta chain sequence and its context. Its matching antigen is unknown. The V gene lost 5 bases and the J gene lost 4 bases, with 9 bases spanning the gap. From germline, CDR1 is SGHAT and CDR2 FQNNGV. The CDR3 runs 13 residues. Through a sample-barcoded 5' primer and a J-beta primer mix, a second PCR was run for 7 to 11 cycles. One entry per CDR3 protein results from TCRdb running MiXCR on the 5' RACE reads. The repertoire has more than 550,000 distinct CDR3 sequences, about 20% of them found once; the top ten carry around a fifth. The data are from a study of blood T cells in healthy people across ages. General study findings and limits: Roughly linear age-related decline in beta diversity appeared, significant by age 40. CMV status of donors was not determined, possibly confounding expanded clonotype changes.

The V call is TRBV11-2, the J call TRBJ2-4, with D possibly TRBD2 on 5 matching bases. Input material: blood. This TCR came from a man aged 65 to 85 in good health. CDR3 bases: TGTGCCAGCAGCCGGGAACGAAAAAACATTCAGTACTTC. Translating it yields CASSRERKNIQYF.